Only one count was recorded for the clone carrying this T cell receptor (beta chain). The antigen remains unidentified. At the DNA level, this CDR3 is encoded by other sequences in the same sample as well. The data are from a study of shared clonotypes between healthy human individuals. Naive CD8 cells lacked CD45RO, underwent positive selection for CCR7 and left out terminally differentiated effector memory CD45RA+ cells. Points from the study as a whole: Larger estimated richness was generally seen in naive subsets than in memory subsets. Expectations were that clonotype sharing among donors would be affected by sequencing depth. Shared across a handful of donors were about 4.6% of the naive CD4 clonotypes.

Assay: immunoSEQ multiplex PCR; the TCRdb copy retains only in-frame clones and omits some. Of under 1 million clones listed, 90% to 98% are singletons. This TCR came from a man younger than 45 in good health. Specimen: naive CD8+ T cells sorted from blood.

DNA for the CDR3: TGTGCCAGCAGTTCTGGACAGGGCTCGTACGAGCAGTACTTC. Amino acid sequence: CASSSGQGSYEQYF. V is TRBV7-6 and J is TRBJ2-7, with 8 bases identical to TRBD1. V shed 6 bases and J 4 bases; nucleotides not matched to a gene: 8. CDR3 size: 14 residues. Germline CDR1 is SGHVS and CDR2 is FNYEAQ.